Shown below are 22 T cell receptor beta chains from a single sample sequenced in a study of Tregs in tolerant kidney transplant recipients. Method: immunoSEQ multiplex PCR; TCRdb's copy keeps in-frame clones and lacks some. The table lists over 50,000 clones, over 75% of them singletons. The sample was Tregs from blood, taken before the transplant. These receptors came from a human donor who received a combined kidney and bone marrow transplant.

J is TRBJ2-7 and V is TRBV11-3; either TRBD1 or TRBD2 may supply D (5 bases each). Germline V lookup: CDR1 SGHNT, CDR2 YENEEA. This CDR3 has 15 residues. V lost 1 base and J 5 bases, leaving 15 bases between the germline ends. The CDR3 spells CASSLGIGTYDEQYF. CDR3 coding DNA: TGTGCCAGCAGCTTAGGGATCGGGACCTACGACGAGCAGTACTTC.

The CDR3 reads CASSEDRTGHNSPLHF. Written as DNA, the CDR3 is TGTGCCAGCAGTGAAGATCGGACAGGTCATAATTCACCCCTCCACTTT. The V gene is TRBV25-1, the J gene TRBJ1-6; 7 bases align to TRBD1. J was trimmed by 5 bases and V by 2 bases; bases with no gene match: 6. The CDR3 runs to 16 residues. Germline values: CDR1 MGHDK, CDR2 SYGVNS.

The V call is TRBV6-5, the J call TRBJ1-2, with a weak D call TRBD1 (6 bases). Germline CDR1 reads MNHEY; CDR2 reads SVGAGI. CDR3 length: 12 residues. Trimming left V 6 bases short and J 8 bases short, with 13 bases between. CDR3 in DNA: TGTGCCAGCAGCCGTGACAGGAGGGGCTACACCTTC. Translated: CASSRDRRGYTF.

This clone was picked up one time. The rearrangement uses TRBV6-1 and TRBJ2-2; D ambiguous. The CDR3 sequence is 14 residues long. From germline, CDR1 is MNHNS and CDR2 SASEGT. The germline V and J ends were trimmed by 0 bases and 2 bases, with 4 bases remaining between them. The CDR3 protein is CASSEAGNTGELFF. Written as DNA, the CDR3 is TGTGCCAGCAGTGAAGCGGGAAACACCGGGGAGCTGTTTTTT.

The chain carries TRBV11-2 and TRBJ2-3, with 8 bases fitting TRBD2. CDR1 and CDR2 from the germline V gene are SGHAT and FQNNGV. Germline trimming cut 3 bases from V and 5 bases from J; bases unmatched to any gene: 13. The CDR3 extends over 17 amino acids. The CDR3 loop is CASSFRSTRAGGDTQYF. For the CDR3, the DNA is TGTGCCAGCAGCTTTCGCTCTACTAGGGCGGGGGGAGATACGCAGTATTTT.

This rearrangement joins TRBV5-4 to TRBJ2-1, with D tentatively TRBD1 (5 bases). The CDR3 loop spans 15 amino acids. Germline values: CDR1 SGHNT, CDR2 YYREEE (reference sequence). V was shortened by 0 bases and J by 0 bases, with 7 bases between the two germline ends. The CDR3 region has the DNA TGTGCCAGCAGCTTGGGGCAGGGCTCCTACAATGAGCAGTTCTTC. Its translation: CASSLGQGSYNEQFF.

The J gene is TRBJ1-1, the V gene TRBV6-5; D is undetermined. The CDR3 is made up of 13 amino acids. V was clipped by 2 bases and J by 1 base, with 5 bases between them. In germline, CDR1 is MNHEY, CDR2 SVGAGI. DNA of the CDR3: TGTGCCAGCAGTTACGCCAAGAACACTGAAGCTTTCTTT. Its protein is CASSYAKNTEAFF.

The V gene is TRBV25-1, the J gene TRBJ2-7; tentative D call: TRBD2 (6 bases). CDR1 is MGHDK, CDR2 SYGVNS, per germline. The CDR3 loop spans 15 amino acids. Trimming shortened V by 4 bases and J by 4 bases, and 17 bases separated the two germline ends. Written as DNA, the CDR3 is TGTGCCAGCAGTGGCGGGCCGGGACTGGGGTACGAGCAGTACTTC. This gives the protein CASSGGPGLGYEQYF.

This rearrangement joins TRBV14 to TRBJ2-7, with 9 bases identical to TRBD1. The V gene's germline CDR1 is SGHDN and CDR2 FVKESK. The CDR3 loop spans 17 amino acids. V was clipped by 2 bases and J by 0 bases; unmatched bases: 8. The chain's CDR3 is CASSQLLPGQGSYEQYF. CDR3 sequence (DNA): TGTGCCAGCAGCCAACTCCTCCCGGGACAGGGCTCCTACGAGCAGTACTTC.

The gene calls are TRBV5-1 and TRBJ1-1, with D possibly TRBD1 on 6 matching bases. Germline assignment: CDR1 SGHRS and CDR2 YFSETQ. V was clipped by 0 bases and J by 4 bases, with 19 bases between them. This CDR3 has 17 amino acids. The CDR3 DNA follows: TGCGCCAGCAGCTTGGGACAGGTAGGTCCCAAGAGCACTGAAGCTTTCTTT. Translation gives CASSLGQVGPKSTEAFF.

The chain links TRBV30 to TRBJ2-5; TRBD1 aligns across 7 bases. With V trimmed by 1 base and J by 3 bases, 8 bases remained unmatched. Looked up from germline, CDR1 is GTSNPN and CDR2 is SVGIG (reference sequence). This CDR3 has 15 residues. This chain's CDR3 is CAWSAPPGQKETQYF. For the CDR3, the DNA is TGTGCCTGGAGTGCCCCCCCGGGACAGAAAGAGACCCAGTACTTC.

The J gene is TRBJ1-1, the V gene TRBV18, with 7 positions matching TRBD1. The CDR3 length is 15 residues. Germline CDR1 and CDR2: KGHSH and LQKENI. V was clipped by 5 bases and J by 6 bases; unmatched bases: 12. The CDR3 region is CASSSPGQSKAEAFF. For the CDR3, the DNA is TGTGCCAGCTCATCGCCGGGACAGTCTAAAGCTGAAGCTTTCTTT.

J is TRBJ2-7 and V is TRBV2; 9 bases are a match to TRBD2. J gave up 7 bases and V 7 bases, and 11 bases lay outside the gene matches. CDR3 size: 14 residues. CDR1 is SNHLY, CDR2 FYNNEI, per germline. CDR3 coding DNA: TGTGCCAGCAAGGTGGCGGGAGGGCCTGGGGAGCAGTACTTC. As protein: CASKVAGGPGEQYF.

The CDR3 loop reads CASSSPWAASGEQFF. The CDR3 region has the DNA TGTGCCAGCAGCTCGCCTTGGGCGGCCTCGGGTGAGCAGTTCTTC. The rearrangement links TRBV5-8 to TRBJ2-1; no firm D call. The germline V and J ends were trimmed by 3 bases and 9 bases, with 19 bases remaining between them. Germline loops: CDR1 SGHTS, CDR2 YDEGEE. The CDR3 is 15 residues long.

The chain combines TRBV6-5 with TRBJ1-1; a weak D match, TRBD1 (5 bases). Germline V gene lookup returns CDR1 MNHEY and CDR2 SVGAGI. The CDR3 has 13 residues. With 0 bases removed from V and 5 bases from J, the gap between germline ends came to 7 bases. This CDR3 reads CASSYSRGTEAFF. The CDR3 DNA follows: TGTGCCAGCAGTTACTCGAGGGGAACTGAAGCTTTCTTT.

The V and J genes are TRBV5-8 and TRBJ2-3, with 9 bases lining up with TRBD2. CDR1 is SGHTS, CDR2 YDEGEE, per germline. The ends lost 4 bases at V and 5 bases at J; junction bases unmatched: 11. This CDR3 contains 16 residues. The CDR3 sequence is CASSQAGTSNGDTQYF. CDR3 nucleotides: TGTGCCAGCAGCCAGGCCGGGACTAGCAATGGAGATACGCAGTATTTT. The entire variable domain, with the rest obtained from reference TRBV5-8 and TRBJ2-3, is as follows: EAGVTQSPTHLIKTRGQQATLRCSPISGHTSVYWYQQALGLGLQFLLWYDEGEERNRGNFPPRFSGRQFPNYSSELNVNALELEDSALYLCASSQAGTSNGDTQYFGPGTRLTVL.

V and J are TRBV4-3 and TRBJ1-2, with 7 positions matching TRBD1. The germline CDR1 and CDR2 sequences are LGHNA and YSLEER. The ends lost 2 bases at V and 3 bases at J; junction bases unmatched: 9. This CDR3 region has 16 residues. This CDR3 is CASSQRGTETYYGYTF. In nucleotides, the CDR3 is TGCGCCAGCAGCCAACGGGGGACAGAGACTTACTATGGCTACACCTTC.

This rearrangement joins TRBV10-1 to TRBJ1-1, with 8 bases identical to TRBD1. Germline V gives CDR1 WNHNN, CDR2 SYGVQD (reference sequence). The CDR3 runs 13 residues. V lost 9 bases and J lost 1; bases outside the gene matches: 4. As DNA, the CDR3 is TGCGCCAGTAGCGGACAGGGGAACACTGAAGCTTTCTTT. It yields the protein CASSGQGNTEAFF.

This chain joins TRBV7-2 and TRBJ2-3; D is possibly TRBD2 (5 bases). Germline-derived CDR1 and CDR2 are SGHTA and FQGNSA. The CDR3 totals 15 residues. Trimming removed 5 bases at V and 4 bases at J, with 16 bases between. CDR3 nucleotide sequence: TGTGCCAGCAGCCCGACGGTCGCGAGGGCAGATACGCAGTATTTT. Amino acid sequence: CASSPTVARADTQYF.

With respect to this clone: At one end, the junction sequence differs from germline, possibly due to a read error. V gene TRBV7-2 combines with J gene TRBJ1-2; D gene uncertain. Germline CDR1 and CDR2: SGHTA and FQGNSA. This CDR3 is 11 amino acids long. CDR3 in amino acids: CASSLTYGHTF. CDR3 in DNA: TGTGCCAGCAGCTTAACCTATGGCCACACCTTC. Supplemented by reference TRBV7-2 and TRBJ1-2, the full variable domain reads GAGVSQSPSNKVTEKGKDVELRCDPISGHTALYWYRQSLGQGLEFLIYFQGNSAPDKSGLPSDRFSAERTGGSVSTLTIQRTQQEDSAVYLCASSLTYGHTFGSGTRLTVV.

This chain uses TRBV27 with TRBJ2-5; 11 bases are a match to TRBD2. V lost 6 bases, J lost 5 bases, and 2 bases stayed unmatched. CDR3 size: 13 residues. Germline V lookup: CDR1 MNHEY, CDR2 SMNVEV (reference sequence). As DNA, the CDR3 is TGTGCCAGCAGGGCTAGCGGGAGGGAGACCCAGTACTTC. Translation gives CASRASGRETQYF.

The rearrangement uses TRBV10-3 and TRBJ1-5, with D possibly matching TRBD1 (5 bases). With 0 bases removed from V and 12 bases from J, the gap between germline ends came to 9 bases. CDR1 ENHRY and CDR2 SYGVKD come from the germline V gene. The CDR3 length is 12 residues. The CDR3 region is CAISESGANQHF. In nucleotides, the CDR3 is TGTGCCATCAGTGAGTCTGGGGCTAACCAGCATTTT.